The clone carrying this T cell receptor (beta chain) came up a few times. The CDR3 extends over 15 amino acids. In germline, CDR1 is DFQATT, CDR2 SNEGSKA (reference sequence). J was trimmed by 4 bases and V by 0 bases; bases with no gene match: 4. Constant-region reverse primers amplified full-length variable regions, followed by semi-nested Nested Universal Primer A PCR. TCRdb analysed the 5' RACE reads with MiXCR anew, one entry per CDR3 protein. The profile shows some 57,000 distinct CDR3 sequences, 15% to 20% of them singletons. Naive CD4+ cells had CD25+ Tregs removed. The receptor comes from a female donor with breast cancer. Sequenced input: naive CD4+ T cells sorted from blood. The subset denotes: naive CD4+ T cells, CD4+CD45RA+CD25-. The V call is TRBV20-1, the J call TRBJ2-3, with TRBD2 matching over 10 bases. The CDR3 nucleotides read TGCAGTGCTAGAGAACTAGCGGGAAGGGCAGATACGCAGTATTTT. Translated: CSARELAGRADTQYF.